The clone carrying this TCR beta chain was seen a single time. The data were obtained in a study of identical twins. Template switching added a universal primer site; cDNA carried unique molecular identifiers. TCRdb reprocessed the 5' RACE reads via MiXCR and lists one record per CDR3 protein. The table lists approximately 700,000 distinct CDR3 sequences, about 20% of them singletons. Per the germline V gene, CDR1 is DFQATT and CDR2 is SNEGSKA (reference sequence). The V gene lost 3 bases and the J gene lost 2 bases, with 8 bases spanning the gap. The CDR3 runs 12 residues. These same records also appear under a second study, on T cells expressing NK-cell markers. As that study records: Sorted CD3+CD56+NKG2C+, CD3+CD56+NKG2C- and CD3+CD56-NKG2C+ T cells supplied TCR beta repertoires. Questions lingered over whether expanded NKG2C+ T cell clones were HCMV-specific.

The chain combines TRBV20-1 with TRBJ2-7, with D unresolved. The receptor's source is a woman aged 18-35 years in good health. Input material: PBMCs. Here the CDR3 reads CSASAEPYEQYF. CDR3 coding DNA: TGCAGTGCTAGCGCAGAGCCCTACGAGCAGTACTTC.